In its sample, the clone carrying this TCR beta chain was seen a few times. Its antigen is unidentified. This specimen belongs to a study of beta chain features in type 1 diabetes. The isolated RNA, all of it, was reverse transcribed, so expressed TCRB transcripts were what got sequenced. Generated by immunoSEQ multiplex PCR, the TCRdb table keeps only in-frame clones and is missing some. The sample yields roughly 730,000 clones, roughly 13% seen once. Study-wide points: In all four CD4+ subsets, TCRB CDR3 length was significantly, moderately reduced in type 1 diabetes.

The germline CDR1 and CDR2 sequences are MGHRA and YSYEKL. The ends lost 4 bases at V and 4 bases at J; junction bases unmatched: 5. The CDR3 length is 14 residues. The specimen sequenced was naive CD4+ T cells from blood. The chain joins TRBV4-1 to TRBJ1-2; 8 positions agree with TRBD1. This TCR was recovered from a man younger than 30 with type 1 diabetes. Written as DNA, the CDR3 is TGCGCCAGCAGCCCAGGACAGGGAACCTATGGCTACACCTTC. Translating it yields CASSPGQGTYGYTF.